The T cell receptor (beta chain) under discussion was sequenced for a study of blood T cell repertoires in COVID-19. Study details: Italy, Spain and the United States were the sources of the convalescent and acute COVID-19 samples. In each case, the material was cDNA or gDNA derived from T cells, B-cell-depleted T cells, or PBMCs.

Germline values: CDR1 LGHDT, CDR2 YNNKEL (reference sequence). The CDR3 is made up of 15 amino acids. Trimming at V came to 3 bases and at J to 6 bases, leaving 8 bases not matched to a gene. Original data processing: Cell counts per sample came from amplifying reference gene primers. Here immunoSEQ multiplex PCR was the method, and the copy in TCRdb shows in-frame clones only, minus some. V, J and clone size are those of that table, while D and trimming were read from the DNA. Counted here are 30,000 to 40,000 clones, around 87% occurring once; the ten biggest clones make up under 65%. This sequence originates from a man aged 65-85 years with acute or convalescent COVID-19. Sequenced input: peripheral blood. V and J are TRBV3-1 (or the pseudogene TRBV3-2) and TRBJ1-2, with 9 bases identical to TRBD1. CDR3 sequence (DNA): TGTGCCAGCAGCCAGGGGGACAGGGAATCGAATGGCTACACCTTC. Protein: CASSQGDRESNGYTF.